This T cell receptor beta chain was sequenced in a study of CD8+CD57+ T cells in acquired aplastic anemia. For the study at large: Sorted CD4+ and CD8+ cells yielded about 3 ug of DNA on average. CD4+ cells from healthy donors averaged around 10 million reads. Notes on the study in general: The CD8+ Simpson's diversity of patients and controls was not significantly different. In common between the patients and the controls were some 28 CD8+ CDR3 sequences.

TCR beta VDJ and CDR3 profiles were obtained from a genomic DNA template. TCRdb called the reads again in MiXCR, with one record for every CDR3 protein. The sample yields about 130,000 distinct CDR3 sequences, 48% seen once. Turning to this clonotype: Its antigen is still unknown.

Trimming took off 5 bases at V and 10 bases at J, with 12 bases between the two ends. Germline assignment: CDR1 ENHRY and CDR2 SYGVKD. This CDR3 region has 13 residues. The sequencing sample was made of sorted CD4+, CD8+, or CD8+CD57+ T cells (not recorded which) from PBMCs. The chain joins TRBV10-3 to TRBJ1-6; D might be TRBD1 (6 bases). The receptor's source is a human donor in good health, serving as a control. The CDR3 sequence is CAISQGRESPLHF. The DNA for the CDR3 is TGTGCCATCAGTCAGGGGAGAGAGTCACCCCTCCACTTT.